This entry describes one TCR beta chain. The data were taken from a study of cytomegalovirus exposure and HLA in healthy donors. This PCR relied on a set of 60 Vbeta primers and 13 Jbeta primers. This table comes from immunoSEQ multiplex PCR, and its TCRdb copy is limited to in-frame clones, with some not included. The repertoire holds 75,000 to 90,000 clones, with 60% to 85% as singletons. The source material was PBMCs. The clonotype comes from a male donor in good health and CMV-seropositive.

The CDR3 loop is CASSLGSVRGTYEQYF. The CDR3 region has the DNA TGTGCCAGCAGCTTAGGGAGTGTTAGGGGGACCTACGAGCAGTACTTC. V and J are TRBV7-9 and TRBJ2-7; TRBD1 is a possible D gene (6 bases). Germline CDR1 reads SEHNR; CDR2 reads FQNEAQ (reference sequence). Trimming shortened V by 1 base and J by 2 bases, and 15 bases separated the two germline ends. There are 16 residues in the CDR3.